This TCR beta chain was obtained from a study of PD-L1 blockade in urothelial cancer. Study background: At 3 weeks after treatment start (second dose) and again at 6 weeks, blood was analyzed.

The ends lost 4 bases at V and 3 bases at J; junction bases unmatched: 6. The CDR3 spans 15 residues. CDR1 SGHTA and CDR2 FQGNSA come from the germline V gene. Time point reported: peripheral blood 6 weeks after treatment start. The table came from immunoSEQ multiplex PCR; TCRdb's copy has only in-frame clones and leaves some out. Counted here are approximately 120,000 clones, about 82% occurring once; the ten biggest clones make up 2.4%. This TCR was recovered from a man between 50 and 59 years old with urothelial cancer. V is TRBV7-2 and J is TRBJ2-1, with 7 bases fitting TRBD1. The sequenced sample was PBMCs, obtained around atezolizumab (anti-PD-L1) treatment. The CDR3 region has the DNA TGTGCCAGCAGCTCCCGAGACAGGGACTACAATGAGCAGTTCTTC. Translating it yields CASSSRDRDYNEQFF.